A single sample is the source of the 11 T cell receptor beta chains below, sequenced in a study of glioma-infiltrating T cells. Using RNA template, CDR3s of TCR alpha and beta were amplified with iRepertoire arm-PCR. Via MiXCR, TCRdb re-called the multiplex PCR reads, giving one row per CDR3 protein. Of fewer than 200,000 distinct CDR3 sequences in the sample, more than 35% were seen once. The sequenced sample was glioma tissue, nonneoplastic brain tissue, or PBMCs (not recorded which). These receptors all stem from a human donor with low-grade glioma or glioblastoma, undergoing nonglioma brain surgery, or in good health (not recorded which).

On this clonotype: A much bigger clone sits one base away, suggesting this may be a read error. The CDR3 nucleotides read TGTGCCACCCAGAAGGCGGGAGGGTTCACGCAGACCCAGTACTTC. Residues: CATQKAGGFTQTQYF. The chain couples TRBV6-2 or TRBV6-3 to TRBJ2-5; 9 positions agree with TRBD2. The CDR3 runs 15 residues. Trimming removed 10 bases from V and 6 bases from J; junction bases left unmatched: 15. Looked up from germline, CDR1 is MNHEY and CDR2 is SVGEGT.

The CDR3 nucleotides are TGTGCCAGCAGACAGTTACCGGGGCCCTACGAGCAGTACTTC. The encoded protein is CASRQLPGPYEQYF. The chain combines TRBV3-1 with TRBJ2-7; the D gene could be TRBD1 or TRBD2 (5 bases each). The CDR3 consists of 14 residues. V shed 6 bases and J shed 2 bases, with 14 bases lying between them. Germline-derived CDR1 and CDR2 are LGHDT and YNNKEL (reference sequence).

The genes are TRBV5-1 and TRBJ2-1, with D possibly being TRBD2 (5 bases). Germline V gives CDR1 SGHRS, CDR2 YFSETQ. This CDR3 comprises 14 residues. V lost 6 bases, J lost 6 bases, and 16 bases lay in between. The CDR3 here is CASTLGVELNEQFF. The CDR3 nucleotides are TGCGCCAGCACCCTCGGGGTGGAACTCAATGAGCAGTTCTTC.

The chain carries TRBV7-2 and TRBJ2-1, with TRBD2 identical over 9 bases. CDR1 is SGHTA and CDR2 is FQGNSA in the germline V gene. J gave up 8 bases and V 5 bases, and 13 bases lay outside the gene matches. CDR3 length: 16 residues. CDR3 sequence reads: CASSEGQAGGEDEQFF. CDR3 nucleotides: TGTGCCAGCAGCGAAGGACAAGCGGGAGGTGAAGATGAGCAGTTCTTC.

The CDR3 here is CASSPRDRVEYNEQFF. In DNA, the CDR3 is TGCGCCAGCAGCCCGCGGGACAGGGTAGAGTACAATGAGCAGTTCTTC. V usage is TRBV5-1 and J usage is TRBJ2-1; 9 bases match TRBD1. V shed 4 bases and J 4 bases; nucleotides not matched to a gene: 9. CDR1 and CDR2 from the germline V gene are SGHRS and YFSETQ. The CDR3 loop spans 16 amino acids.

CDR3 sequence: CASSRLPRNNSPLHF. In DNA form, the CDR3 reads TGTGCCAGTAGTCGACTCCCCCGCAATAATTCACCCCTCCACTTT. This rearrangement joins TRBV19 to TRBJ1-6, with no clear D. The CDR3 length is 15 residues. Looked up from germline, CDR1 is LNHDA and CDR2 is SQIVND (reference sequence). The V gene lost 5 bases and the J gene lost 5 bases, with 13 bases spanning the gap.

In regard to this clonotype: One junction end disagrees with the germline gene, perhaps due to a read error. V and J are TRBV10-3 and TRBJ2-5; tentatively, D is TRBD2 (6 bases). The CDR3 loop spans 15 amino acids. Germline-derived CDR1 and CDR2 are ENHRY and SYGVKD. As DNA, the CDR3 is TGTGACATCAGTCCTTCTAGGACCGAGCCGGGGGCCCAGTACTTC. It specifies CDISPSRTEPGAQYF.

Details on this clonotype: It may be a read error: a sequence one base away is much more abundant. The chain joins TRBV28 to TRBJ2-3, with 10 positions matching TRBD2. The CDR3 covers 15 residues. CDR1 and CDR2 (germline): MDHEN, SYDVKM. The DNA for the CDR3 is TGTGTCAGCGGAAGCGGGAGGGCCGGGGTCGATACGCAGTATTTT. Translated: CVSGSGRAGVDTQYF. Full variable domain (missing parts from reference TRBV28 and TRBJ2-3): DVKVTQSSRYLVKRTGEKVFLECVQDMDHENMFWYRQDPGLGLRLIYFSYDVKMKEKGDIPEGYSVSREKKERFSLILESASTNQTSMYLCVSGSGRAGVDTQYFGPGTRLTVL.

As regards this clonotype: A clone one base away is much larger, so this may be a read error. The chain couples TRBV14 to TRBJ2-7, with D uncertain. Looked up from germline, CDR1 is SGHDN and CDR2 is FVKESK. The CDR3 contains 14 residues. The ends were cut back, 4 bases at V and 6 bases at J, with 16 bases in the middle. The CDR3 is CASSPLHGIGEQYF. DNA of the CDR3: TGTGCCAGCAGCCCCTTACATGGAATCGGCGAGCAGTACTTC.

This clonotype was seen at least ten times. The rearrangement joins TRBV7-2 to TRBJ1-3, with 7 positions matching TRBD1. In germline, CDR1 is SGHTA, CDR2 FQGNSA. The V gene end was trimmed by 5 bases and the J gene end by 5 bases; junction bases not matched to a gene: 3. The CDR3 has 13 residues. The CDR3 spells CASSRGQRNTIYF. In nucleotides, the CDR3 is TGTGCCAGCAGCAGGGGACAGCGAAACACCATATATTTT. The variable domain in full, with the rest retrieved from reference TRBV7-2 and TRBJ1-3, is GAGVSQSPSNKVTEKGKDVELRCDPISGHTALYWYRQSLGQGLEFLIYFQGNSAPDKSGLPSDRFSAERTGGSVSTLTIQRTQQEDSAVYLCASSRGQRNTIYFGEGSWLTVV.

About this clonotype itself: Possible read error: a much larger clone is one base away. The chain links TRBV19 to TRBJ1-5, with D possibly being TRBD1 (5 bases). V lost 3 bases, J lost 4 bases, and 13 bases lay in between. The CDR3 loop spans 15 amino acids. Germline V gene lookup returns CDR1 LNHDA and CDR2 SQIVND (reference sequence). The CDR3 loop is CASSIESGTNQPQHF. In DNA form, the CDR3 reads TGTGCCAGTAGTATTGAGTCTGGGACGAATCAGCCCCAGCATTTT. Full variable domain (outside the CDR3, taken from reference TRBV19 and TRBJ1-5): DGGITQSPKYLFRKEGQNVTLSCEQNLNHDAMYWYRQDPGQGLRLIYYSQIVNDFQKGDIAEGYSVSREKKESFPLTVTSAQKNPTAFYLCASSIESGTNQPQHFGDGTRLSIL.